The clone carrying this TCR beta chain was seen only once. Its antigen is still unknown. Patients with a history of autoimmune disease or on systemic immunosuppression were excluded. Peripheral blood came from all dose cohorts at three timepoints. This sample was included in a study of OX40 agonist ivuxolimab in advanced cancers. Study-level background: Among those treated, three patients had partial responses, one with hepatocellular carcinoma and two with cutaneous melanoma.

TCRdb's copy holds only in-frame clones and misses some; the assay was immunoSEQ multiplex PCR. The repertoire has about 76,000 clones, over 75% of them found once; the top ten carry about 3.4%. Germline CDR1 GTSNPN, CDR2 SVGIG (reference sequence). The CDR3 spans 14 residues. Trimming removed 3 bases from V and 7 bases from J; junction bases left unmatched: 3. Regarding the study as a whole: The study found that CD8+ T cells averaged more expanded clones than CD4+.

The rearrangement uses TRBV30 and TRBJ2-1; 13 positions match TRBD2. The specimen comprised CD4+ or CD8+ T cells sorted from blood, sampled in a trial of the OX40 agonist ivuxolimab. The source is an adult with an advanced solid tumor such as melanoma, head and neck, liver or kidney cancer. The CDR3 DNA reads TGTGCCTGGAGGGGACTAGCGGGGTTTAATGAGCAGTTCTTC. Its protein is CAWRGLAGFNEQFF.